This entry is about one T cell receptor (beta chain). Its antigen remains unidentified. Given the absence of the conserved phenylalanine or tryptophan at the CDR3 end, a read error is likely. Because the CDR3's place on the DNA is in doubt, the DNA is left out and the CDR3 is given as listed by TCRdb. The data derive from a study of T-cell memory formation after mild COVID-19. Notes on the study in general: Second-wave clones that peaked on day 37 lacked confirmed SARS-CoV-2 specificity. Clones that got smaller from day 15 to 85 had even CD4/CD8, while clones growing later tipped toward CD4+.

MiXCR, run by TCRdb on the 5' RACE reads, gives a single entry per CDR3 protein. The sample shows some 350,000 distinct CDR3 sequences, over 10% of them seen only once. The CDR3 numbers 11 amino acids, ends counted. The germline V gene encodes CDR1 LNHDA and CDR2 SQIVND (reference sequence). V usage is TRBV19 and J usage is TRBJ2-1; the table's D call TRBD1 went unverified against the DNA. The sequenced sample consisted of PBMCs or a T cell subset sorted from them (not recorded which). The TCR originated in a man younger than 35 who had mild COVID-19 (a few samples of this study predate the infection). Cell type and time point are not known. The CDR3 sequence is CASSILRQGHP.